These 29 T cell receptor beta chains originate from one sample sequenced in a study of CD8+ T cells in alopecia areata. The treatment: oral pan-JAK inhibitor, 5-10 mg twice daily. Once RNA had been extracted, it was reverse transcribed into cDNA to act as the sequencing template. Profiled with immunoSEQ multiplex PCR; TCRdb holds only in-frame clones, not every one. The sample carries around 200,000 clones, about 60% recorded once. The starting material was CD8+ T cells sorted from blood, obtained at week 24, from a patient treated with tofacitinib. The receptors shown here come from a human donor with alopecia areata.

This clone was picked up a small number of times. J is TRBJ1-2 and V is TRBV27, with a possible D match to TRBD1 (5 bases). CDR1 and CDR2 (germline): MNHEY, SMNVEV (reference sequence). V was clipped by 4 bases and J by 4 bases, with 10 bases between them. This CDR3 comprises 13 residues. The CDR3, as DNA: TGTGCCAGCAGTTCCCCGGGGGGCTATGGCTACACCTTC. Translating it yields CASSSPGGYGYTF.

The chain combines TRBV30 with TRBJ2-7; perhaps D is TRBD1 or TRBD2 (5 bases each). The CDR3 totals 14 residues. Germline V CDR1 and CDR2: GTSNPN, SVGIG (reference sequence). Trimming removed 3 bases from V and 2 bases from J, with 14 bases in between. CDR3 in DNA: TGTGCCTGGAGGGGGTCAGGGACCCCCTACGAGCAGTACTTC. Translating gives CAWRGSGTPYEQYF.

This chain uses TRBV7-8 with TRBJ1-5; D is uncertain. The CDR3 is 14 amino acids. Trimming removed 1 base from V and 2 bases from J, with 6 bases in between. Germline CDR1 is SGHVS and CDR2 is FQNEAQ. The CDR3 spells CASSLEQGNQPQHF. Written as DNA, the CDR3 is TGTGCCAGCAGCTTAGAACAAGGCAATCAGCCCCAGCATTTT.

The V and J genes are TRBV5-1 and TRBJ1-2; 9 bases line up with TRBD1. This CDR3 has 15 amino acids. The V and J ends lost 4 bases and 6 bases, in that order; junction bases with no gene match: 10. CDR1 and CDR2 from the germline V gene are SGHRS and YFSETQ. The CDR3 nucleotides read TGCGCCAGCAGCCCCCCCGGGACAGGGCATGATGGCTACACCTTC. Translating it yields CASSPPGTGHDGYTF.

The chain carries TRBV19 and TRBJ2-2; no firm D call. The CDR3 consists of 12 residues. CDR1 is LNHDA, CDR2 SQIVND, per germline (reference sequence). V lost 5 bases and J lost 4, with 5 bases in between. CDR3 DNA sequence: TGTGCCAGTAGTTTGCGCACCGGGGAGCTGTTTTTT. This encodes CASSLRTGELFF.

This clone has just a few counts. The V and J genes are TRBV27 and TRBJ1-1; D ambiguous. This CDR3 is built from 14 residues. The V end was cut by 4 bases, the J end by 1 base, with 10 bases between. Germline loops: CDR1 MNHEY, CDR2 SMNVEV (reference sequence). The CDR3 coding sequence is TGTGCCAGCAGTTCGGGGAGTTCGAACACTGAAGCTTTCTTT. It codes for CASSSGSSNTEAFF.

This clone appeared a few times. The CDR3 protein is CAISEPSWDRENEQFF. The CDR3 DNA sequence: TGTGCCATCAGTGAGCCCAGTTGGGACAGGGAAAATGAGCAGTTCTTC. The chain has TRBV10-3 and TRBJ2-1, with 9 bases identical to TRBD1. The CDR3 runs 16 residues. V shed 2 bases and J 7 bases; nucleotides not matched to a gene: 9. The germline gives CDR1 ENHRY, CDR2 SYGVKD.

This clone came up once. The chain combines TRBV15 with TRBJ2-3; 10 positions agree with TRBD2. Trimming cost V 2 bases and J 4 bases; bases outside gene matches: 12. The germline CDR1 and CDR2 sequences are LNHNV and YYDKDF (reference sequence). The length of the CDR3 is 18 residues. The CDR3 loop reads CATSRPLSSGGGADTQYF. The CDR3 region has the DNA TGTGCCACCAGCAGACCCCTATCTAGCGGGGGAGGGGCAGATACGCAGTATTTT.

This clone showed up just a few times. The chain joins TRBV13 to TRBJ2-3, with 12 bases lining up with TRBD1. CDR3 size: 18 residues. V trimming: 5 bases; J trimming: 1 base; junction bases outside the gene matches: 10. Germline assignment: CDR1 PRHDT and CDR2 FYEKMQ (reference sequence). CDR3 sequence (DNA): TGTGCCAGCAGCCCGACCGGGACAGGGGGCGCGGGCACAGATACGCAGTATTTT. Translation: CASSPTGTGGAGTDTQYF.

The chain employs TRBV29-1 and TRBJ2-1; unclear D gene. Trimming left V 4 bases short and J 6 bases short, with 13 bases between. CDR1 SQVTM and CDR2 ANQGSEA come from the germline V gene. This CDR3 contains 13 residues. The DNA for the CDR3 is TGCAGCGTTGCCGAAGGTTGGGGCAATGAGCAGTTCTTC. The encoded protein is CSVAEGWGNEQFF.

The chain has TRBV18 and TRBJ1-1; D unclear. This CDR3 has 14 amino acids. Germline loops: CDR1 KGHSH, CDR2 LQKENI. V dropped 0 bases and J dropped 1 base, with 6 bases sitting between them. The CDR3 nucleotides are TGTGCCAGCTCACCACCGGTGGGGAACACTGAAGCTTTCTTT. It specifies CASSPPVGNTEAFF.

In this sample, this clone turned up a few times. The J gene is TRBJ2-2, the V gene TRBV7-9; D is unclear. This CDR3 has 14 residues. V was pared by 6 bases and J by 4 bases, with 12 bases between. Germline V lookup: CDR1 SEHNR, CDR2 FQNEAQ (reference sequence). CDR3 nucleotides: TGTGCCAGCAGTCCTACCTTGGGCACCGGGGAGCTGTTTTTT. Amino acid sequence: CASSPTLGTGELFF.

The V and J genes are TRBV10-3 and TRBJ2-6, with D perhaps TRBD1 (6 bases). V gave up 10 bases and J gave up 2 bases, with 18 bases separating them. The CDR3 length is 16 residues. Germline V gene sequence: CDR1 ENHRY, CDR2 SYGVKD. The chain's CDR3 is CASSLPSGAGANVLTF. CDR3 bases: TGTGCCAGCAGCCTGCCCTCAGGGGCTGGGGCCAACGTCCTGACTTTC.

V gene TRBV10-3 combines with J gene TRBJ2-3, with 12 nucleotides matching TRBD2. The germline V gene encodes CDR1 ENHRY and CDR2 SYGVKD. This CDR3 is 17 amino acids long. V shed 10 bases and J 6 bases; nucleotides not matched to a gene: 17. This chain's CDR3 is CATRWTSGDRRVDTQYF. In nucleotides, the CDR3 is TGTGCCACCCGTTGGACTAGCGGGGACCGTAGGGTGGATACGCAGTATTTT.

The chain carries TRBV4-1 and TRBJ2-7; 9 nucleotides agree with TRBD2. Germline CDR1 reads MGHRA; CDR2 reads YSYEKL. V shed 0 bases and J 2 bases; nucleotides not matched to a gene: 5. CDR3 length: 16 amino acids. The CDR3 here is CASSQEQGGGAYEQYF. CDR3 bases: TGCGCCAGCAGCCAAGAACAAGGCGGGGGGGCCTACGAGCAGTACTTC.

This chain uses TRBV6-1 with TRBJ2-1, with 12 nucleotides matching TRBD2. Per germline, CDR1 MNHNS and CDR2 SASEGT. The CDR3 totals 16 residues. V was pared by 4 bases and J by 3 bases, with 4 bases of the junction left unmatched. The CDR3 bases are TGTGCCAGCAGTGGGACTAGCGGGGACCTCTACAATGAGCAGTTCTTC. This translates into CASSGTSGDLYNEQFF.

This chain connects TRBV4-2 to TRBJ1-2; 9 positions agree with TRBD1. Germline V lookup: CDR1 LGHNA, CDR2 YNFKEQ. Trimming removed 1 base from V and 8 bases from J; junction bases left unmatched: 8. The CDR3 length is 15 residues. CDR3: CASSQGPGQGDGYTF. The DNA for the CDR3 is TGTGCCAGCAGCCAAGGGCCGGGACAGGGTGACGGCTACACCTTC.

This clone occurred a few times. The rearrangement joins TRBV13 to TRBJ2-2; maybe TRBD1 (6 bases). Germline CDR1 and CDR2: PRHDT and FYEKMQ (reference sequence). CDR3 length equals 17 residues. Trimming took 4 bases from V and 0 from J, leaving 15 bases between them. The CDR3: CASSYDRIDSNTGELFF. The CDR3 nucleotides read TGTGCCAGCAGCTACGACAGGATCGATTCGAACACCGGGGAGCTGTTTTTT. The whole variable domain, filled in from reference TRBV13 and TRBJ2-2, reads AAGVIQSPRHLIKEKRETATLKCYPIPRHDTVYWYQQGPGQDPQFLISFYEKMQSDKGSIPDRFSAQQFSDYHSELNMSSLELGDSALYFCASSYDRIDSNTGELFFGEGSRLTVL.

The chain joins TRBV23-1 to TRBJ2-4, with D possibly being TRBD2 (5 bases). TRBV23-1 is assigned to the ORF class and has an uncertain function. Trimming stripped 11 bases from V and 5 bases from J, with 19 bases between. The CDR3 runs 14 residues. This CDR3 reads CASPRRYRENIQYF. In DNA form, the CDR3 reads TGCGCCTCCCCGCGGAGGTATAGGGAAAACATTCAGTACTTC.

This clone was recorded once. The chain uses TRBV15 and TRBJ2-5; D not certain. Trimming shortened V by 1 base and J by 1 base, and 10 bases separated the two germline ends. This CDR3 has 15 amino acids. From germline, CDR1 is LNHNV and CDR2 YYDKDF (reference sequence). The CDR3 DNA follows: TGTGCCACCAGCAGAGGTCCCAGGAGCCAAGAGACCCAGTACTTC. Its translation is CATSRGPRSQETQYF.

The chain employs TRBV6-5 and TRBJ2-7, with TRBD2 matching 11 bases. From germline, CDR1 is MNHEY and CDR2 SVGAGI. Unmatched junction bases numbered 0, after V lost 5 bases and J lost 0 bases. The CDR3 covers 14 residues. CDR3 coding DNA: TGTGCCAGCAGTGGGACTAGCGGCTCCTACGAGCAGTACTTC. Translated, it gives CASSGTSGSYEQYF.

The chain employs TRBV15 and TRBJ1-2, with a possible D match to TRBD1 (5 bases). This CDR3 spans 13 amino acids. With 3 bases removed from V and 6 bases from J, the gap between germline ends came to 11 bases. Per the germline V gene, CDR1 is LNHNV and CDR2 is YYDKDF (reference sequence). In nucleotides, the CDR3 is TGTGCCACCAGCAGTCCTGGGACGAATGGCTACACCTTC. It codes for CATSSPGTNGYTF.

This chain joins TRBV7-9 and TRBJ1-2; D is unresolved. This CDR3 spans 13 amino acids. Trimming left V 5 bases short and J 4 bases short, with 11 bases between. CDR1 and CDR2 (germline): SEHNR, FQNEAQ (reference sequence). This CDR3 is CASSQLPLYGYTF. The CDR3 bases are TGTGCCAGCAGCCAGTTACCTCTCTATGGCTACACCTTC. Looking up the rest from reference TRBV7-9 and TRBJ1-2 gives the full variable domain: DTGVSQNPRHKITKRGQNVTFRCDPISEHNRLYWYRQTLGQGPEFLTYFQNEAQLEKSRLLSDRFSAERPKGSFSTLEIQRTEQGDSAMYLCASSQLPLYGYTFGSGTRLTVV.

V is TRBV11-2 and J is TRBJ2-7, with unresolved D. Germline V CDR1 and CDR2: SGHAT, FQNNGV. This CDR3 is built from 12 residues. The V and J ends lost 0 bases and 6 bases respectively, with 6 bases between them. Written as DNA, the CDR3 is TGTGCCAGCAGCTTAGATAGGCCCGAGCAGTACTTC. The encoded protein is CASSLDRPEQYF.

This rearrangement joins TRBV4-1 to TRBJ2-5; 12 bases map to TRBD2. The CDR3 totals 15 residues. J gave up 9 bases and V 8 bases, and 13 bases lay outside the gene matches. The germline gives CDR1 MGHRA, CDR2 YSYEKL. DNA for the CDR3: TGCGCCAGCGCTAGCGGGGGGGACACAAGAGCGGCCCAGTACTTC. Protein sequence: CASASGGDTRAAQYF.

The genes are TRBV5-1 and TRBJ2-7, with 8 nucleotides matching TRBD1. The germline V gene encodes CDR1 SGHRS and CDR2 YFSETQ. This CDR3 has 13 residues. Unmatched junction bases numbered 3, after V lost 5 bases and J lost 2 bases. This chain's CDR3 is CASRETGAYEQYF. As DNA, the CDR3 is TGCGCCAGCAGGGAGACAGGGGCCTACGAGCAGTACTTC.

As DNA, the CDR3 is TGTGCCTGGAGTGTTTCAGGGGGTGACTATGGCTACACCTTC. It encodes CAWSVSGGDYGYTF. J is TRBJ1-2 and V is TRBV30; 7 bases map to TRBD1. J was trimmed by 3 bases and V by 0 bases; bases with no gene match: 4. The CDR3 sequence is 14 residues long. CDR1 and CDR2 from the germline V gene are GTSNPN and SVGIG (reference sequence).

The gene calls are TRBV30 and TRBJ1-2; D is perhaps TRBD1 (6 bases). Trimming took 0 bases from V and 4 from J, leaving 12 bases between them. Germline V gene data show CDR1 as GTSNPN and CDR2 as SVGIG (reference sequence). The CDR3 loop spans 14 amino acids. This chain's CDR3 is CAWSVGQPIYGYTF. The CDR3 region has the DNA TGTGCCTGGAGTGTTGGACAGCCTATCTATGGCTACACCTTC.

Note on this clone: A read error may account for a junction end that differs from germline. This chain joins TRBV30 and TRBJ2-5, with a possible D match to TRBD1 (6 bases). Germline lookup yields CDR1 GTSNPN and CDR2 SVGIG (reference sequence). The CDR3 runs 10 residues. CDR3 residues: CAWSVGHLHF. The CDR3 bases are TGTGCCTGGAGTGTGGGACACCTTCACTTC. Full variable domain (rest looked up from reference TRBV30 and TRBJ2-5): SQTIHQWPATLVQPVGSPLSLECTVEGTSNPNLYWYRQAAGRGLQLLFYSVGIGQISSEVPQNLSASRPQDRQFILSSKKLLLSDSGFYLCAWSVGHLHFGPGTRLLVL.